The 21 T cell receptor beta chains listed next were all sequenced from one sample in a study of metastatic and nonmetastatic thyroid tumors. Before thyroid surgery, none of the patients had received any treatment. Using MiXCR, TCRdb reanalyzed the PCR reads. This sample has 30,000 or so clones, with roughly 17% found just once. Sequencing input: blood. The receptor set was obtained from a female donor with papillary thyroid cancer or a benign thyroid nodule (not recorded which). Some clones in this sample may be carry-over from other donors' samples.

This clone has just one count. The chain is built from TRBV4-2 and TRBJ1-3; D unclear. The length of the CDR3 is 15 residues. Germline CDR1 is LGHNA and CDR2 is YNFKEQ. CDR3 DNA sequence: TGTTCCGGCAGCCAAGAGGACCGGGCTGGAAACACCATATATTTT. Protein sequence: CSGSQEDRAGNTIYF.

The chain uses TRBV11-2 and TRBJ1-2; 7 positions match TRBD1. The CDR3 loop spans 16 amino acids. Per germline, CDR1 SGHAT and CDR2 FQNNGV. Germline trimming cut 4 bases from V and 3 bases from J; bases unmatched to any gene: 11. CDR3 in DNA: TGTGCCAGCAGCTCATATCAGACAGGGCGAGACTATGGCTACACCTTC. This gives the protein CASSSYQTGRDYGYTF.

This rearrangement joins TRBV7-2 to TRBJ2-3; D perhaps matches TRBD2 (5 bases). The CDR3 length is 17 residues. CDR1 SGHTA and CDR2 FQGNSA come from the germline V gene. V gave up 1 base and J gave up 1 base, with 15 bases separating them. DNA for the CDR3: TGTGCCAGCAGCTTAGTCACCGGGATGACTGGCACAGATACGCAGTATTTT. Its protein is CASSLVTGMTGTDTQYF.

This clone came up a few times. The chain couples TRBV6-5 to TRBJ1-1; D uncertain. The CDR3 is 14 amino acids. Germline V gene lookup returns CDR1 MNHEY and CDR2 SVGAGI. The V end lost 4 bases, the J end lost 7 bases, and 16 bases lay between the germline ends. The CDR3 reads CASSSTLGGGEAFF. The DNA for the CDR3 is TGTGCCAGCAGTTCCACATTGGGCGGCGGTGAAGCTTTCTTT.

In regard to this clone: Given a much more abundant clone one base away, this may be a read error. The rearrangement uses TRBV5-1 and TRBJ2-3, with 9 bases lining up with TRBD2. CDR1 and CDR2 (germline): SGHRS, YFSETQ. The CDR3 totals 15 residues. CDR3 DNA sequence: TGCGCCATCAGCTTGCGGGTAGCGGGAGAAGGTACGCAGTATTTT. This codes for CAISLRVAGEGTQYF.

In this sample, this clone is medium-sized. The chain employs TRBV2 and TRBJ2-7; no firm D call. The V end was cut by 2 bases, the J end by 0 bases, with 8 bases between. The CDR3 totals 14 residues. Per germline, CDR1 SNHLY and CDR2 FYNNEI. DNA for the CDR3: TGTGCCAGCAGTGAACTAGTTGGCTCCTACGAGCAGTACTTC. Its translation is CASSELVGSYEQYF.

This sequence joins TRBV7-2 and TRBJ2-3; D perhaps matches TRBD2 (6 bases). Trimming stripped 0 bases from V and 5 bases from J, with 9 bases between. Per the germline V gene, CDR1 is SGHTA and CDR2 is FQGNSA. The CDR3 length is 14 residues. CDR3 in DNA: TGTGCCAGCAGCTTAGCGGGAGCGGGAGATACGCAGTATTTT. Translating it yields CASSLAGAGDTQYF.

There are a few counts of this clone. The chain carries TRBV4-3 and TRBJ1-6; D gene uncertain. CDR1 and CDR2 (germline): LGHNA, YSLEER. CDR3 length: 13 residues. V lost 0 bases and J 10 bases, leaving 7 bases between the germline ends. CDR3 nucleotide sequence: TGCGCCAGCAGCCAAGATCCGGTCTCACCCCTCCACTTT. Its protein is CASSQDPVSPLHF.

A few counts support this clone. This chain uses TRBV28 with TRBJ2-1, with a possible D match to TRBD2 (5 bases). Trimming shortened V by 8 bases and J by 2 bases, and 22 bases separated the two germline ends. Germline V gives CDR1 MDHEN, CDR2 SYDVKM. This CDR3 comprises 17 residues. The CDR3 spells CASRSGSWRLAYNEQFF. The DNA of the CDR3 is TGTGCCAGCCGATCGGGTAGTTGGAGGTTGGCCTACAATGAGCAGTTCTTC. The whole variable domain, remainder taken from reference TRBV28 and TRBJ2-1, is DVKVTQSSRYLVKRTGEKVFLECVQDMDHENMFWYRQDPGLGLRLIYFSYDVKMKEKGDIPEGYSVSREKKERFSLILESASTNQTSMYLCASRSGSWRLAYNEQFFGPGTRLTVL.

This clone was counted ten times or more. The CDR3 DNA reads as TGTGCCATCAGTGAGTCTTCGGGAGTTCAAGATGAGCAGTTCTTC. It codes for CAISESSGVQDEQFF. The chain is built from TRBV10-3 and TRBJ2-1, with D possibly being TRBD2 (6 bases). The germline V and J ends were trimmed by 0 bases and 8 bases, with 14 bases remaining between them. The germline CDR1 and CDR2 sequences are ENHRY and SYGVKD. The CDR3 consists of 15 residues.

This clone was recorded many times. The chain combines TRBV24-1 with TRBJ2-3, with D perhaps TRBD2 (6 bases). The CDR3 is 16 amino acids. Germline-derived CDR1 and CDR2 are KGHDR and SFDVKD. Trimming pared 4 bases from V and 2 bases from J, leaving 15 bases between. Here the CDR3 reads CATSDQTRPYTDTQYF. The CDR3 DNA is TGTGCCACCAGTGACCAGACTAGGCCGTACACAGATACGCAGTATTTT.

Notes on this clone: A much larger clone lies one base from this, so it may be a read error. J is TRBJ2-3 and V is TRBV5-1; D not resolved. Trimming pared 2 bases from V and 2 bases from J, leaving 9 bases between. The CDR3 consists of 14 residues. CDR1 is SGHRS and CDR2 is YFSETQ in the germline V gene. CDR3 sequence (DNA): TGCGCCAGCAGCTTAACGGTAGCCACAGATACGCAGTATTTT. It encodes CASSLTVATDTQYF.

The table lists this clone with a few counts. The chain recombines TRBV29-1 with TRBJ2-7, with 8 bases matching TRBD1. J was trimmed by 4 bases and V by 2 bases; bases with no gene match: 13. The germline gives CDR1 SQVTM, CDR2 ANQGSEA. This CDR3 region has 16 residues. The CDR3 sequence is CSVEMSSQGAIYEQYF. DNA of the CDR3: TGCAGCGTTGAAATGTCTTCCCAGGGGGCTATATACGAGCAGTACTTC.

This clone was found many times. The chain couples TRBV6-4 to TRBJ2-1, with D maybe TRBD2 (6 bases). The CDR3 length is 14 residues. The ends were cut back, 4 bases at V and 6 bases at J, with 13 bases in the middle. Germline V gene lookup returns CDR1 MRHNA and CDR2 SNTAGT. Written as DNA, the CDR3 is TGTGCCAGCAGTGTATTTGATAGCGGCAATGAGCAGTTCTTC. It specifies CASSVFDSGNEQFF.

This clone is medium-sized within its sample. The chain has TRBV27 and TRBJ2-7, with a possible D match to TRBD2 (5 bases). This CDR3 contains 13 residues. V lost 4 bases to trimming and J lost 3 bases, with 10 bases between them. Germline V CDR1 and CDR2: MNHEY, SMNVEV (reference sequence). CDR3 sequence: CASSSLGYYEQYF. CDR3 nucleotide sequence: TGTGCCAGCAGTTCACTAGGCTACTACGAGCAGTACTTC.

Many counts were recorded for this clone. Being one base from a much bigger clone, this may be a read error. The sample carries other DNA sequences with the same CDR3. The chain joins TRBV2 to TRBJ1-1; D is undetermined. This CDR3 has 11 residues. CDR1 SNHLY and CDR2 FYNNEI come from the germline V gene. The CDR3 region is CASSELTEAFF. CDR3 sequence (DNA): TGCGCCAGCAGTGAGCTTACTGAAGCTTTCTTT.

This clone was found many times. CDR3 DNA: TGTGCCAGCTCACCGTACAGAAATGCAAAGGCTTTGGAGCAGTACTTC. It specifies CASSPYRNAKALEQYF. The chain couples TRBV18 to TRBJ2-7, with D unresolved. Trimming shortened V by 3 bases and J by 7 bases, and 22 bases separated the two germline ends. The germline V gene has CDR1 KGHSH and CDR2 LQKENI. The CDR3 is 16 amino acids.

In this sample, this clone turned up many times. This CDR3 reads CASSASASTDTQYF. Written as DNA, the CDR3 is TGTGCCAGCAGTGCAAGCGCCTCCACAGATACGCAGTATTTT. The chain joins TRBV2 to TRBJ2-3; D is uncertain. The CDR3 has 14 amino acids. The germline V and J ends were trimmed by 4 bases and 2 bases, with 10 bases remaining between them. In germline, CDR1 is SNHLY, CDR2 FYNNEI. The full variable domain, completed using reference TRBV2 and TRBJ2-3, is EPEVTQTPSHQVTQMGQEVILRCVPISNHLYFYWYRQILGQKVEFLVSFYNNEISEKSEIFDDQFSVERPDGSNFTLKIRSTKLEDSAMYFCASSASASTDTQYFGPGTRLTVL.

V gene TRBV7-7 combines with J gene TRBJ2-7, with D unclear. The V gene's germline CDR1 is SSHAT and CDR2 FNYEAQ (reference sequence). The CDR3 spans 14 residues. CDR3 sequence (DNA): TGTGCTAGCAGCTCCCGGGCCCGGCCCTACGAGCAGTACGTC. This codes for CASSSRARPYEQYV.

A word on this clone: One junction end disagrees with the germline gene, perhaps due to a read error. The DNA of the CDR3 is TGTGCCAGCAGTCTGGGCAGGAGGGATTCACGCCTCCACTTT. Translating gives CASSLGRRDSRLHF. This chain joins TRBV6-1 and TRBJ1-6; D is ambiguous. The CDR3 sequence is 14 residues long. Germline loops: CDR1 MNHNS, CDR2 SASEGT.

CDR3 nucleotides: TGTACCAACAGGCGGGATGGTGGGGAGGGCGAGCAGTACTTC. This codes for CTNRRDGGEGEQYF. V usage is TRBV6-1 and J usage is TRBJ2-7; TRBD2 aligns across 7 bases. The CDR3 is made up of 14 amino acids. The germline gives CDR1 MNHNS, CDR2 SASEGT.